This TCR beta chain came from a study of T cell responses to AZD1222 COVID-19 vaccine. The protocol was immunoSEQ multiplex PCR, while the TCRdb copy is restricted to in-frame clones and leaves out a portion. The data show about 50,000 clones, approximately 80% seen once. The receptor comes from an adult who received the AZD1222 COVID-19 vaccine. This material consisted of peripheral blood, taken 28 days after the second AZD1222 dose.

CDR3: CASSQRLNEQFF. The CDR3 coding sequence is TGTGCCAGCAGCCAACGTCTAAATGAGCAGTTCTTC. The chain joins TRBV9 to TRBJ2-1, with D unclear. This CDR3 region has 12 residues. Trimming shortened V by 4 bases and J by 7 bases, and 9 bases separated the two germline ends. Germline CDR1 reads SGDLS; CDR2 reads YYNGEE.